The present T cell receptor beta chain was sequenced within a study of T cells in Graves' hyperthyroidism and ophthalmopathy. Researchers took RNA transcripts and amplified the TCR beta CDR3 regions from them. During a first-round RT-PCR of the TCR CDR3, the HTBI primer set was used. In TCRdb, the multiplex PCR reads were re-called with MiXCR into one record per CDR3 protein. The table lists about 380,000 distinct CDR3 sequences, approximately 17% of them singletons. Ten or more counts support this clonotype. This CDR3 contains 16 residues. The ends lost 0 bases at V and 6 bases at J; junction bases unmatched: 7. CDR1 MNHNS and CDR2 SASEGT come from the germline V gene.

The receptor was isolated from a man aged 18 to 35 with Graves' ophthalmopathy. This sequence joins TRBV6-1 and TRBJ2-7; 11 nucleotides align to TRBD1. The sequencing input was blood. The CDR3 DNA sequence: TGTGCCAGCAGTGAAGCGCCGGGACAGGGGGACCTCGAGCAGTACTTC. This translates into CASSEAPGQGDLEQYF.